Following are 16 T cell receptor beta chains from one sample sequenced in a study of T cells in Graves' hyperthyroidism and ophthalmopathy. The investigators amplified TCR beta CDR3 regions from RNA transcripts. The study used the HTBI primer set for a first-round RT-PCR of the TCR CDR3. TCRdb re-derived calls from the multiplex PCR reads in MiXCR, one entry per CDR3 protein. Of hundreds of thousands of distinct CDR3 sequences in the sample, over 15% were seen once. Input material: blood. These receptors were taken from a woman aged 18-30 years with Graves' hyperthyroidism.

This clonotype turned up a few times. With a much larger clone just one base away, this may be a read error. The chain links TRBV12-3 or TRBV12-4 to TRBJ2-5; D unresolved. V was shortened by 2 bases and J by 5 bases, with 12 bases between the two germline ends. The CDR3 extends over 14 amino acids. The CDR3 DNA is TGTGCCAGCAGTTTATCACCGGTGGGGGAGACCCAGTACTTC. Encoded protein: CASSLSPVGETQYF.

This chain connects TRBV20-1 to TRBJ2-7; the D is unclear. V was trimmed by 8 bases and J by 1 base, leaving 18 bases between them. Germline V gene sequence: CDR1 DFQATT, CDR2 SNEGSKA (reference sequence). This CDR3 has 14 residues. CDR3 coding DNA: TGCAGTACCCGCCCTTACGGGTCTTCCTACGAGCAGTACTTC. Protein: CSTRPYGSSYEQYF.

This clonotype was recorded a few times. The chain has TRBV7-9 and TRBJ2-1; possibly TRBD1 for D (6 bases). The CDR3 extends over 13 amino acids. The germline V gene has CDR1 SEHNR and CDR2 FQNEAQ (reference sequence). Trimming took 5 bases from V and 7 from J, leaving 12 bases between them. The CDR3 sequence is CASSPNRVNEQFF. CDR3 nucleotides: TGTGCCAGCAGCCCCAACAGGGTTAATGAGCAGTTCTTC. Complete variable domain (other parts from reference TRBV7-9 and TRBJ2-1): DTGVSQNPRHKITKRGQNVTFRCDPISEHNRLYWYRQTLGQGPEFLTYFQNEAQLEKSRLLSDRFSAERPKGSFSTLEIQRTEQGDSAMYLCASSPNRVNEQFFGPGTRLTVL.

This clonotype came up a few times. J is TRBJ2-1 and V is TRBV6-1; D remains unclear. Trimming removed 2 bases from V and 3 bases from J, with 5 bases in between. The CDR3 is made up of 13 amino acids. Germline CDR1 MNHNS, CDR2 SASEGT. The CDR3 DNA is TGTGCCAGCAGTGAATTTGGCTACAATGAGCAGTTCTTC. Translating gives CASSEFGYNEQFF.

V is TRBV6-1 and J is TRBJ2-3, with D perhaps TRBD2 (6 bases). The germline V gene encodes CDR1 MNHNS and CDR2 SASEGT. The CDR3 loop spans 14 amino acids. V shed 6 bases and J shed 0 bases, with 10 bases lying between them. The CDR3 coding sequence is TGTGCCAGCAGGCCGGGACTTAGCACAGATACGCAGTATTTT. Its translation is CASRPGLSTDTQYF.

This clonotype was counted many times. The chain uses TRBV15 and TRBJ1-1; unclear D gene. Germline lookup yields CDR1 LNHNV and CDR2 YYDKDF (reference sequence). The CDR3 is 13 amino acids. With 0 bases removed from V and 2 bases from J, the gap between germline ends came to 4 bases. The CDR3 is CATSREGNTEAFF. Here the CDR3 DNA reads TGTGCCACCAGCAGAGAAGGTAACACTGAAGCTTTCTTT.

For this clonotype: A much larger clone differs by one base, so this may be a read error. The CDR3 DNA sequence: TGTGCCAGCAGTACCCCTTCCTATGTCTACACCTTC. This codes for CASSTPSYVYTF. The rearrangement links TRBV28 to TRBJ1-2; D uncertain. CDR1 is MDHEN, CDR2 SYDVKM, per germline. This CDR3 has 12 residues.

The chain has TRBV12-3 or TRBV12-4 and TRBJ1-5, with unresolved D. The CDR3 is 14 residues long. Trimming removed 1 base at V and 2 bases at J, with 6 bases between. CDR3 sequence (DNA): TGTGCCAGCAGTTTAGTGCTTGGCAATCAGCCCCAGCATTTT. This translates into CASSLVLGNQPQHF.

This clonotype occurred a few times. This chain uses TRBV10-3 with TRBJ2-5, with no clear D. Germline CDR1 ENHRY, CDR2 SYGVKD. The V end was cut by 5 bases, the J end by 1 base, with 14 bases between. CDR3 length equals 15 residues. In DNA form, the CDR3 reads TGTGCCATCAGTACCCCTCGAGGCCCCCAAGAGACCCAGTACTTC. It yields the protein CAISTPRGPQETQYF.

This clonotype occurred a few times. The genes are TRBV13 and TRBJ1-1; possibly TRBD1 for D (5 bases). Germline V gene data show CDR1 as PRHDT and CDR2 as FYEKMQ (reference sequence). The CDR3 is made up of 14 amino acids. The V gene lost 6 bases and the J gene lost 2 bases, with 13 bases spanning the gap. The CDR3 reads CASRIDSINTEAFF. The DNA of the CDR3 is TGTGCCAGCAGGATTGACAGTATAAACACTGAAGCTTTCTTT. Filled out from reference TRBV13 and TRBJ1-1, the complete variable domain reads AAGVIQSPRHLIKEKRETATLKCYPIPRHDTVYWYQQGPGQDPQFLISFYEKMQSDKGSIPDRFSAQQFSDYHSELNMSSLELGDSALYFCASRIDSINTEAFFGQGTRLTVV.

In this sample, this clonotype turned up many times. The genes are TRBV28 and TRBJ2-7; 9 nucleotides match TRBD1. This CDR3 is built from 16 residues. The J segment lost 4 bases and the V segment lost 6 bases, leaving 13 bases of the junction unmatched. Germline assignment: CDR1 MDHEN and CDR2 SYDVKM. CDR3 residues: CASSLLGQGNLYEQYF. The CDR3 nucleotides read TGTGCCAGCAGCCTACTAGGACAGGGGAACTTGTACGAGCAGTACTTC.

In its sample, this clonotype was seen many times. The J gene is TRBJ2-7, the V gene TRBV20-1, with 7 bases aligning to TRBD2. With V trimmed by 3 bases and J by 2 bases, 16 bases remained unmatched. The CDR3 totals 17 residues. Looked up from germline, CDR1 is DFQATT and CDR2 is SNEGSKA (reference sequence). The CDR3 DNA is TGCAGTGCTAGCCAACAGGTGGATCTAGCGGAGGCCTACGAGCAGTACTTC. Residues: CSASQQVDLAEAYEQYF.

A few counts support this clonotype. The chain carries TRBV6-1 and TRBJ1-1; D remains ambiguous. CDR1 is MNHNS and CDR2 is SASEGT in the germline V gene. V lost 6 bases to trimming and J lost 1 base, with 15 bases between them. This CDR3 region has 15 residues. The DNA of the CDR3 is TGTGCCAGCAGGGACGAAACTGGCACGAACACTGAAGCTTTCTTT. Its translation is CASRDETGTNTEAFF.

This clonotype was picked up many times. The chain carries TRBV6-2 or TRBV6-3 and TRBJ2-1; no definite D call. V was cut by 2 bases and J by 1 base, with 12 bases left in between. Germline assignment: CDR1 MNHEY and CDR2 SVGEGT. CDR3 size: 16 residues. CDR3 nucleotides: TGTGCCAGCAGTTACCCCGCGCTAGGATCCTACAATGAGCAGTTCTTC. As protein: CASSYPALGSYNEQFF.

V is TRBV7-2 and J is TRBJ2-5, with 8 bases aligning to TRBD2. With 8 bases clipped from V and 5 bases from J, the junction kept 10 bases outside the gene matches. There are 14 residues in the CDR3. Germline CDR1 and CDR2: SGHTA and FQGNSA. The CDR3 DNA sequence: TGTGCCAGCCTACTAGCGGTACCCGGGGAGACCCAGTACTTC. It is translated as CASLLAVPGETQYF.

The DNA of the CDR3 is TGTGCCAGCTCACCACCACAGAGACTGCATACGCAGTATTTT. Translating it yields CASSPPQRLHTQYF. The V and J genes are TRBV18 and TRBJ2-3; the D is unclear. Germline V gene data show CDR1 as KGHSH and CDR2 as LQKENI. The CDR3 covers 14 residues. V was trimmed by 0 bases and J by 7 bases, leaving 11 bases between them.